This T cell receptor beta chain was recorded in a study of cytomegalovirus exposure and HLA in healthy donors. Background on the study: Ancestry clustering placed 70% to 85% of several hundred genotyped donors in the Caucasian-associated cluster.

The primer mix had 60 Vbeta and 13 Jbeta primers. Clones were read by immunoSEQ multiplex PCR, and TCRdb kept only the in-frame ones, dropping some. In the table there are 250,000 to 350,000 clones, 70% to 90% of which are singletons. The CDR3 covers 15 residues. With 0 bases removed from V and 6 bases from J, the gap between germline ends came to 15 bases. From germline, CDR1 is MNHEY and CDR2 SMNVEV (reference sequence). The chain carries TRBV27 and TRBJ2-7; possible D gene TRBD2, 6 bases. Input material: PBMCs. This receptor was identified in a man in his forties in good health and CMV-seropositive. CDR3 sequence reads: CASSLSGIRGLEQYF. CDR3 coding DNA: TGTGCCAGCAGTTTATCGGGGATAAGGGGACTCGAGCAGTACTTC.